The 17 T cell receptor beta chains reported below all come from one sample, sequenced in a study of beta chain features in type 1 diabetes. The entirety of the isolated RNA underwent reverse transcription, so expressed TCRB transcripts were sequenced. Sequencing was performed with immunoSEQ multiplex PCR; in TCRdb, only in-frame clones are kept and a portion is missing. Of roughly 610,000 clones in the sample, around a sixth are singletons; the top ten hold 0.09% to 0.095%. The specimen was naive CD4+ T cells from blood. Source of these receptors: a man between 18 and 29 years old in good health.

Ten or more counts support this clone. The V and J genes are TRBV4-3 and TRBJ2-6; D not resolved. Germline CDR1 is LGHNA and CDR2 is YSLEER. V lost 0 bases and J 2 bases, leaving 2 bases between the germline ends. The CDR3 consists of 14 residues. The CDR3 loop is CASSQDTGANVLTF. CDR3 coding DNA: TGCGCCAGCAGCCAAGATACTGGGGCCAACGTCCTGACTTTC.

J is TRBJ2-5 and V is TRBV4-1, with 8 bases identical to TRBD1. Germline-derived CDR1 and CDR2 are MGHRA and YSYEKL. Trimming cost V 4 bases and J 1 base; bases outside gene matches: 8. This CDR3 has 16 residues. CDR3: CASSRPGQGIQETQYF. The CDR3 DNA follows: TGCGCCAGCAGCCGCCCAGGACAGGGAATCCAAGAGACCCAGTACTTC.

This sequence joins TRBV7-3 and TRBJ2-3; D is possibly TRBD2 (6 bases). Germline V gene sequence: CDR1 SGHTA, CDR2 FQGTGA. Trimming took 4 bases from V and 4 from J, leaving 21 bases between them. The CDR3 consists of 17 residues. The CDR3 region has the DNA TGTGCCAGCAGCTCGGATATAGCGGACTGGAGGTCAGATACGCAGTATTTT. Amino acid sequence: CASSSDIADWRSDTQYF.

In this sample, this clone turned up a few times. The chain employs TRBV28 and TRBJ1-1, with a possible D match to TRBD1 (6 bases). Germline V lookup: CDR1 MDHEN, CDR2 SYDVKM. This CDR3 contains 14 residues. The V end was cut by 6 bases, the J end by 1 base, with 12 bases between. CDR3 protein: CASRAGHRNTEAFF. DNA for the CDR3: TGTGCCAGCAGGGCGGGACACCGGAACACTGAAGCTTTCTTT.

This clone was detected a few times. The V and J genes are TRBV28 and TRBJ2-5; 7 bases are shared with TRBD2. The CDR3 loop spans 18 amino acids. Germline V gene data show CDR1 as MDHEN and CDR2 as SYDVKM. Losses at the gene ends were 3 bases for V and 4 bases for J; bases not matched to a gene: 17. The CDR3 sequence is CASSFLGSAGRSRETQYF. The CDR3 DNA reads TGTGCCAGCAGTTTTTTAGGATCAGCGGGAAGGTCTCGAGAGACCCAGTACTTC.

This clone was counted only a few times. The chain joins TRBV28 to TRBJ1-1; no firm D call. The CDR3 consists of 13 residues. Trimming took off 7 bases at V and 7 bases at J, with 16 bases between the two ends. Per the germline V gene, CDR1 is MDHEN and CDR2 is SYDVKM. CDR3 sequence: CASTSNLDFEAFF. As DNA, the CDR3 is TGTGCCAGCACCTCGAACCTAGACTTTGAAGCTTTCTTT.

This chain uses TRBV28 with TRBJ1-4; 10 bases match TRBD1. The CDR3 consists of 13 residues. Germline-derived CDR1 and CDR2 are MDHEN and SYDVKM. The J segment lost 5 bases and the V segment lost 8 bases, leaving 2 bases of the junction unmatched. The CDR3 spells CASLDRGNEKLFF. CDR3 bases: TGTGCCAGCCTGGACAGGGGGAATGAAAAACTGTTTTTT.

The chain joins TRBV7-9 to TRBJ1-1, with TRBD1 as a possible D gene (5 bases). CDR3 length: 11 amino acids. Per germline, CDR1 SEHNR and CDR2 FQNEAQ (reference sequence). V lost 11 bases and J lost 5, with 12 bases in between. CDR3 protein: CAGRQKTEAFF. In DNA form, the CDR3 reads TGTGCCGGAAGACAGAAGACTGAAGCTTTCTTT.

This clone was recorded a few times. This sequence joins TRBV30 and TRBJ2-1, with D perhaps given as TRBD1 or TRBD2 (6 bases each). Germline CDR1 is GTSNPN and CDR2 is SVGIG (reference sequence). V was shortened by 3 bases and J by 11 bases, with 14 bases between the two germline ends. The CDR3 covers 12 residues. CDR3 bases: TGTGCCTGGAGGGGGGGCGGTGTCCAGCAGTTCTTC. It yields the protein CAWRGGGVQQFF.

This chain uses TRBV11-1 with TRBJ1-1, with no clear D. Germline V lookup: CDR1 SGHAT, CDR2 FQDESV (reference sequence). V lost 5 bases to trimming and J lost 1 base, with 11 bases between them. The CDR3 consists of 14 residues. CDR3 sequence reads: CASSPGRENTEAFF. The CDR3 DNA reads TGTGCCAGCAGCCCCGGGAGGGAGAACACTGAAGCTTTCTTT. Full variable domain (missing parts from reference TRBV11-1 and TRBJ1-1): EAEVAQSPRYKITEKSQAVAFWCDPISGHATLYWYRQILGQGPELLVQFQDESVVDDSQLPKDRFSAERLKGVDSTLKIQPAELGDSAMYLCASSPGRENTEAFFGQGTRLTVV.

This clone came up many times. The gene calls are TRBV7-2 and TRBJ2-7; 7 nucleotides agree with TRBD2. Trimming took 5 bases from V and 5 from J; bases not matched to a gene: 6. The V gene's germline CDR1 is SGHTA and CDR2 FQGNSA. The CDR3 extends over 13 amino acids. The CDR3: CASSPTGGNEQYF. In DNA form, the CDR3 reads TGTGCCAGCAGCCCTACCGGGGGGAACGAGCAGTACTTC. Filled out from reference TRBV7-2 and TRBJ2-7, the complete variable domain reads GAGVSQSPSNKVTEKGKDVELRCDPISGHTALYWYRQSLGQGLEFLIYFQGNSAPDKSGLPSDRFSAERTGGSVSTLTIQRTQQEDSAVYLCASSPTGGNEQYFGPGTRLTVT.

The chain recombines TRBV25-1 with TRBJ1-1; possible D gene TRBD1, 6 bases. V shed 0 bases and J shed 4 bases, with 12 bases lying between them. Germline CDR1 MGHDK, CDR2 SYGVNS. The CDR3 runs 15 residues. The CDR3 loop is CASSEYRGGGTEAFF. Written as DNA, the CDR3 is TGTGCCAGCAGTGAATACAGGGGAGGGGGCACTGAAGCTTTCTTT.

The chain couples TRBV29-1 to TRBJ1-5, with a weak D call TRBD1 (5 bases). CDR3 length: 14 amino acids. CDR1 and CDR2 from the germline V gene are SQVTM and ANQGSEA. The V end lost 7 bases, the J end lost 0 bases, and 13 bases lay between the germline ends. The CDR3 spells CSAAGDSSNQPQHF. For the CDR3, the DNA is TGCAGCGCCGCGGGAGACAGTAGCAATCAGCCCCAGCATTTT. The whole variable domain, filled in from reference TRBV29-1 and TRBJ1-5, reads SAVISQKPSRDICQRGTSLTIQCQVDSQVTMMFWYRQQPGQSLTLIATANQGSEATYESGFVIDKFPISRPNLTFSTLTVSNMSPEDSSIYLCSAAGDSSNQPQHFGDGTRLSIL.

This clone was seen a handful of times. The rearrangement links TRBV27 to TRBJ1-1; 7 bases fit TRBD1. The CDR3 has 15 residues. Losses at the gene ends were 5 bases for V and 4 bases for J; bases not matched to a gene: 10. Germline V gives CDR1 MNHEY, CDR2 SMNVEV (reference sequence). The CDR3 sequence: CASSVRQGGVTEAFF. CDR3 DNA sequence: TGTGCCAGCAGTGTTCGACAGGGAGGAGTCACTGAAGCTTTCTTT.

The chain carries TRBV5-1 and TRBJ2-1, with D hard to call. Trimming removed 0 bases at V and 1 base at J, with 5 bases between. Germline V gene sequence: CDR1 SGHRS, CDR2 YFSETQ. The CDR3 has 14 amino acids. CDR3 in DNA: TGCGCCAGCAGCTTGGGATTGTCCTACAATGAGCAGTTCTTC. Translating it yields CASSLGLSYNEQFF.

This clone has a handful of counts. This chain joins TRBV9 and TRBJ2-7; D is perhaps TRBD2 (6 bases). Looked up from germline, CDR1 is SGDLS and CDR2 is YYNGEE. Trimming took 0 bases from V and 2 from J, leaving 15 bases between them. CDR3 length: 16 amino acids. The CDR3 spells CASSVGLMGGTYEQYF. CDR3 DNA sequence: TGTGCCAGCAGCGTAGGCCTCATGGGAGGCACCTACGAGCAGTACTTC.

V is TRBV4-3 and J is TRBJ2-2, with 9 positions matching TRBD2. Germline-derived CDR1 and CDR2 are LGHNA and YSLEER. V shed 0 bases, J shed 1 base, and the junction held 6 bases outside the gene matches. The CDR3 loop spans 18 amino acids. The chain's CDR3 is CASSQEYEAGGNTGELFF. The CDR3 DNA is TGCGCCAGCAGCCAAGAATATGAAGCGGGAGGGAACACCGGGGAGCTGTTTTTT.